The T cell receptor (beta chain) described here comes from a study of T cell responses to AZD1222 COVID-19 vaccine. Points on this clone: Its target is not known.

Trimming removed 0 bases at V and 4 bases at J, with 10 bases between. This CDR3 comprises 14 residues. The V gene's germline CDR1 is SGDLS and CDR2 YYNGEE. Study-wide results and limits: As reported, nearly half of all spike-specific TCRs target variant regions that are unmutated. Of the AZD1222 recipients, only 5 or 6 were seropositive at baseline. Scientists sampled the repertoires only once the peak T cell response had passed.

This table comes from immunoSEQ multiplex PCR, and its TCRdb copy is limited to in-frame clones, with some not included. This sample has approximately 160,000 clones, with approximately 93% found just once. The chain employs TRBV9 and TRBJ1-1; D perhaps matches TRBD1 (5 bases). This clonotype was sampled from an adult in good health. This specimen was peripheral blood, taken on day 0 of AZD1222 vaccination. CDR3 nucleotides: TGTGCCAGCAGCGTAGCTGTAAGGGGCACTGAAGCTTTCTTT. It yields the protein CASSVAVRGTEAFF.